This TCR beta chain was sequenced for a study of blood T cells in healthy people across ages. The study's findings and limits: Unsorted PBMCs prevented conclusive naive versus antigen-experienced comparison.

This clonotype was seen a handful of times. The antigen is not known. Germline V gene lookup returns CDR1 DFQATT and CDR2 SNEGSKA (reference sequence). The CDR3 sequence is 15 residues long. V gave up 5 bases and J gave up 7 bases; unmatched junction bases: 10. Together with a sample-barcoded 5' primer, a J-beta primer mix was included in a second PCR lasting about 7 to 11 cycles. Every cDNA molecule carried a tag from a template-switch adaptor bearing 12 random nucleotides. MiXCR, run by TCRdb on the 5' RACE reads, gives a single entry per CDR3 protein. The sample holds over a million distinct CDR3 sequences; 35% to 55% are singletons and the top ten take 15% to 20%.

The chain combines TRBV20-1 with TRBJ2-1, with 11 positions matching TRBD2. The specimen sequenced was blood. The TCR originated in a woman aged 60-75 years in good health. The CDR3 loop reads CSASHSGRAPNEQFF. DNA of the CDR3: TGCAGTGCTTCACATAGCGGGAGGGCCCCTAATGAGCAGTTCTTC.